A selection of T cell receptor beta chains follows, all from one sample in a study of early T cells in non-severe SARS-CoV-2 infection. TCRdb passed the 5' RACE reads through MiXCR, listing each CDR3 protein once. This table holds about 97,000 distinct CDR3 sequences, 13% found once. Sequenced sample: whole blood. These TCRs come from an adult who was a healthcare worker with PCR-confirmed SARS-CoV-2 infection or an uninfected control (not recorded which). CDR3s include the opening cysteine and the closing phenylalanine or tryptophan. Fields, in order: V gene, D gene, J gene, clone size, CDR3 protein, CDR3 DNA. The D gene is left open where the match is weak. Expanded clones get a size class; other rows say once, few or many, or leave the size out.

TRBV19	TRBD2	TRBJ2-1	-	CASRSAGTSGRGEQFF	TGTGCCAGTAGATCGGCCGGGACTAGCGGGAGAGGTGAGCAGTTCTTC
TRBV5-6	-	TRBJ2-1	many	CASSLDRDLHEQFF	TGTGCCAGCAGCTTGGACAGGGATTTGCATGAGCAGTTCTTC
TRBV19	-	TRBJ2-7	few	CASSIARGYEQYF	TGTGCCAGTAGTATAGCTCGGGGGTACGAGCAGTACTTC
TRBV12-3/TRBV12-4	-	TRBJ1-2	-	CASRPDRSTF	TGTGCCAGCAGACCCGACAGAAGCACCTTC
TRBV9	-	TRBJ2-1	few	CASSVYGNSYNEQFF	TGTGCCAGCAGCGTCTACGGGAACTCTTACAATGAGCAGTTCTTC
TRBV2	-	TRBJ2-2	few	CASNQANTGELFF	TGTGCCAGCAACCAGGCAAACACCGGGGAGCTGTTTTTT
TRBV5-1	-	TRBJ2-1	-	CASSREGGSYNEQFF	TGCGCCAGCAGCCGCGAGGGGGGGTCCTACAATGAGCAGTTCTTC
TRBV6-2/TRBV6-3	TRBD2	TRBJ2-5	many	CASSRLAGAFQETQYF	TGTGCCAGCAGTCGACTAGCGGGAGCCTTCCAAGAGACCCAGTACTTC
TRBV4-1	TRBD1	TRBJ2-3	-	CASSQSDRATSTDTQYF	TGCGCCAGCAGCCAATCTGACAGGGCTACTAGCACAGATACGCAGTATTTT
TRBV7-8	-	TRBJ2-7	-	CASSFAGVGSYYEQYF	TGTGCCAGCAGCTTTGCTGGGGTTGGGAGCTACTACGAGCAGTACTTC
TRBV2	-	TRBJ1-5	-	CASSEVVVNQPQHF	TGTGCCAGCAGTGAAGTGGTGGTGAATCAGCCCCAGCATTTT
TRBV7-9	TRBD1	TRBJ1-4	many	CASSWTGTNEKLFF	TGTGCCAGCAGCTGGACAGGAACTAATGAAAAACTGTTTTTT
TRBV7-2	-	TRBJ1-1	many	CASSLRGPVNTEAFF	TGTGCCAGCAGCTTGCGGGGCCCCGTGAACACTGAAGCTTTCTTT
TRBV15	TRBD2	TRBJ2-3	many	CATGYSTSGTDTQYF	TGTGCCACCGGGTATTCGACTAGCGGCACAGATACGCAGTATTTT
TRBV28	-	TRBJ2-5	many	CASSLTVQETQYF	TGTGCCAGCAGTCTGACAGTGCAAGAGACCCAGTACTTC
TRBV7-9	TRBD2	TRBJ2-1	-	CASSLELRSGSAHEQFF	TGTGCCAGCAGCTTAGAGCTCCGTAGCGGGAGTGCCCATGAGCAGTTCTTC
TRBV20-1	-	TRBJ2-7	few	CSARSLSDYEQYF	TGCAGTGCTAGATCCCTTAGCGACTACGAGCAGTACTTC
TRBV2	-	TRBJ1-3	-	CASRREAGASGNTIYF	TGTGCCAGCAGGAGGGAGGCCGGGGCCTCTGGAAACACCATATATTTT
TRBV5-1	TRBD2	TRBJ2-1	-	CASSSGLASYNEQFF	TGCGCCAGCAGCTCCGGACTAGCTTCCTACAATGAGCAGTTCTTC
TRBV7-9	-	TRBJ1-3	-	CASSPGTVAENTIYF	TGTGCCAGCAGCCCCGGGACGGTGGCTGAAAACACCATATATTTT
TRBV28	-	TRBJ2-1	many	CASSSLYYNEQFF	TGTGCCAGCAGTTCGTTGTACTACAATGAGCAGTTCTTC
TRBV12-3/TRBV12-4	TRBD2	TRBJ2-5	many	CASGLAGERETQYF	TGTGCCAGCGGACTAGCGGGAGAGAGGGAGACCCAGTACTTC
TRBV20-1	-	TRBJ2-7	-	CSGADQALYEQYF	TGCAGTGGAGCGGACCAGGCCCTCTACGAGCAGTACTTC
TRBV2	TRBD1	TRBJ2-2	few	CASSRDRGTTGELFF	TGTGCCAGCAGTAGGGACAGGGGGACGACCGGGGAGCTGTTTTTT
TRBV6-2/TRBV6-3	TRBD2	TRBJ2-1	many	CASSLDPGLAGVDEQFF	TGTGCCAGCAGTTTGGATCCGGGACTAGCGGGAGTGGATGAGCAGTTCTTC
TRBV9	-	TRBJ2-1	-	CASSEGEASHEQFF	TGTGCCAGCAGTGAGGGGGAGGCCAGCCATGAGCAGTTCTTC
TRBV20-1	TRBD1	TRBJ2-1	-	CSARNPGQGNNEQFF	TGCAGTGCTAGAAATCCGGGACAGGGCAACAATGAGCAGTTCTTC
TRBV9	-	TRBJ2-1	-	CASSVSNLPSNEQFF	TGTGCCAGCAGCGTCTCGAACCTACCCTCCAATGAGCAGTTCTTC
TRBV5-4	TRBD1	TRBJ1-4	few	CASSARDRGGEKLFF	TGTGCCAGCAGCGCCAGGGACAGGGGCGGCGAAAAACTGTTTTTT
TRBV21-1	-	TRBJ2-6	-	CASSPGDGANVLTF	TGTGCCAGCAGCCCAGGGGACGGGGCCAACGTCCTGACTTTC
TRBV28	-	TRBJ2-7	few	CASSPDLPPYEQYF	TGTGCCAGCAGTCCGGACCTACCCCCCTACGAGCAGTACTTC
TRBV5-1	-	TRBJ2-1	many	CASSLENGREQFF	TGCGCCAGCAGCTTGGAAAACGGTCGGGAGCAGTTCTTC
TRBV10-3	-	TRBJ2-3	many	CAISSGKTDTQYF	TGTGCCATCTCATCGGGGAAAACAGATACGCAGTATTTT
TRBV7-9	-	TRBJ1-6	-	CASSLSGGLNSPLHF	TGTGCCAGCAGCTTATCGGGGGGCCTTAATTCACCCCTCCACTTT
TRBV20-1	-	TRBJ2-4	many	CSAPLTRKIKDIQYF	TGCAGTGCACCCCTAACGCGGAAAATCAAGGACATTCAGTACTTC
TRBV7-9	-	TRBJ2-1	few	CASSPPRSSYNEQFF	TGTGCCAGCAGCCCGCCTAGGAGCTCCTACAATGAGCAGTTCTTC
TRBV6-4	-	TRBJ2-1	many	CASSDSGNNEQFF	TGTGCCAGCAGTGACTCTGGCAACAATGAGCAGTTCTTC
TRBV11-3	TRBD2	TRBJ2-1	many	CASSFPGTREQFF	TGTGCCAGCAGCTTCCCCGGGACTAGGGAGCAGTTCTTC
TRBV25-1	TRBD1	TRBJ2-1	-	CASSEYGVGGGNEQFF	TGTGCCAGCAGTGAATACGGTGTAGGGGGCGGCAATGAGCAGTTCTTC
TRBV5-5	-	TRBJ2-7	few	CASSLPLALGGEQYF	TGTGCCAGCAGCTTACCGCTCGCCCTGGGGGGCGAGCAGTACTTC
TRBV11-2	-	TRBJ2-5	few	CASSRNYQETQYF	TGTGCCAGCAGCCGGAATTACCAAGAGACCCAGTACTTC
TRBV3-1	-	TRBJ2-7	many	CASSQDSGTYEQYF	TGTGCCAGCAGCCAGGATAGCGGTACCTACGAGCAGTACTTC
TRBV24-1	-	TRBJ1-5	many	CATSGAGGGQPQHF	TGTGCCACCAGTGGTGCCGGGGGCGGTCAGCCCCAGCATTTT
TRBV28	-	TRBJ1-5	-	CASSRTVGNQPQHF	TGTGCCAGCAGTCGGACAGTGGGCAATCAGCCCCAGCATTTT
TRBV6-2/TRBV6-3	-	TRBJ1-1	few	CASSSSRGNTEAFF	TGTGCCAGCAGTTCATCCAGGGGGAACACTGAAGCTTTCTTT
TRBV5-8	-	TRBJ2-3	-	CASSRDLWGANTQYF	TGTGCCAGCAGCCGAGACTTGTGGGGGGCCAATACGCAGTATTTT
TRBV20-1	-	TRBJ1-1	-	CSSRDLLETEAFF	TGCAGTTCTAGAGATTTGCTAGAGACTGAAGCTTTCTTT
TRBV6-2/TRBV6-3	-	TRBJ2-1	many	CASSLVQTRFPNEQFF	TGTGCCAGCAGTTTGGTTCAGACTAGATTCCCTAATGAGCAGTTCTTC
TRBV11-3	-	TRBJ1-1	-	CASSLDPSPGTEAFF	TGTGCCAGCAGCTTAGACCCTTCCCCCGGTACTGAAGCTTTCTTT
TRBV28	-	TRBJ2-1	-	CASSLPGNEQFF	TGTGCCAGCAGTCTGCCCGGCAATGAGCAGTTCTTC
TRBV28	TRBD2	TRBJ2-5	many	CASTSMRSGGQETQYF	TGTGCCAGCACCTCTATGAGGAGCGGGGGACAAGAGACCCAGTACTTC
TRBV28	TRBD2	TRBJ2-5	-	CASSQYEFGNPHPTTSSQETQYF	TGTGCCAGCAGCCAATACGAATTTGGGAATCCCCATCCAACGACTAGCAGCCAAGAGACCCAGTACTTC
TRBV20-1	TRBD2	TRBJ2-4	few	CSATRLAGEYTVQYF	TGCAGTGCTACCCGACTAGCGGGGGAGTATACGGTTCAGTACTTC
TRBV7-2	-	TRBJ2-2	-	CVSSERGGFGELFF	TGTGTCAGCAGCGAAAGGGGAGGATTCGGGGAGCTGTTTTTT
TRBV28	-	TRBJ2-7	many	CATLSTSNYEQYF	TGTGCCACATTGTCGACCTCGAACTACGAGCAGTACTTC
TRBV20-1	-	TRBJ2-1	-	CSARDPVDERQFF	TGCAGTGCTAGAGATCCGGTCGACGAACGCCAGTTCTTC
TRBV4-1	TRBD2	TRBJ2-5	many	CASSQDPTSGSLAKYF	TGCGCCAGCAGCCAAGATCCGACTAGCGGCTCCTTAGCAAAGTACTTC